These 15 T cell receptor beta chains came from one sample sequenced in a study of T cell responses to AZD1222 COVID-19 vaccine (dated by TCRdb to the early 2020s). The library was prepared using the immunoSEQ multiplex PCR assay. The table comes from immuneACCESS by way of TCRdb, which keeps in-frame sequences with V and J called. Part of the clones is missing from these tables; in studies checked, under half for an unresolved V gene and the rest for unknown reasons. Within this sample are about 150,000 clones, with 75% to 90% of them counted one time only. The ten largest clones add up to roughly 10% of the sample. The time point label, read with the paper, signifies: about 28 days (+/-7) after the second vaccine dose. The input for sequencing was peripheral blood, taken 28 days after the second AZD1222 dose. These receptor sequences come from an adult who received the AZD1222 COVID-19 vaccine.

The sample holds a few counts of this clone. This CDR3 is CASSPPGTGANYEQYF. The CDR3 nucleotides are TGTGCCAGCAGCCCTCCCGGGACAGGGGCTAACTACGAGCAGTACTTC. V gene TRBV4-2 combines with J gene TRBJ2-7; 10 bases agree with TRBD1. V trimming: 4 bases; J trimming: 3 bases; junction bases outside the gene matches: 9. This CDR3 is 16 amino acids long. CDR1 is LGHNA and CDR2 is YNFKEQ in the germline V gene.

The chain is built from TRBV7-3 and TRBJ1-3, with a weak D call TRBD1 (5 bases). V was pared by 5 bases and J by 2 bases, with 13 bases between. CDR1 is SGHTA and CDR2 is FQGTGA in the germline V gene. The CDR3 runs 15 residues. The CDR3 bases are TGTGCCAGCAGCCCGCAACCAGGGCCTGGAAACACCATATATTTT. Translating gives CASSPQPGPGNTIYF. Supplemented by reference TRBV7-3 and TRBJ1-3, the full variable domain reads GAGVSQTPSNKVTEKGKYVELRCDPISGHTALYWYRQSLGQGPEFLIYFQGTGAADDSGLPNDRFFAVRPEGSVSTLKIQRTERGDSAVYLCASSPQPGPGNTIYFGEGSWLTVV.

The chain recombines TRBV28 with TRBJ1-1; D not resolved. V was shortened by 5 bases and J by 6 bases, with 13 bases between the two germline ends. CDR3 size: 13 residues. CDR1 and CDR2 (germline): MDHEN, SYDVKM. The CDR3 region has the DNA TGTGCCAGCAGTATCCCAGCGACGGCTGAAGCTTTCTTT. As protein: CASSIPATAEAFF.

The chain recombines TRBV5-4 with TRBJ2-7, with 9 nucleotides matching TRBD1. In germline, CDR1 is SGHNT, CDR2 YYREEE (reference sequence). V dropped 4 bases and J dropped 6; count of bases not matched to a gene: 8. The CDR3 runs 14 residues. In DNA form, the CDR3 reads TGTGCCAGCAGCGAGACAGGGGGTGAGGGCGAGCAGTACTTC. Translating gives CASSETGGEGEQYF.

The chain combines TRBV6-5 with TRBJ1-4; weak D call: TRBD1 (6 bases). Trimming pared 6 bases from V and 7 bases from J, leaving 15 bases between. The CDR3 has 14 residues. Germline-derived CDR1 and CDR2 are MNHEY and SVGAGI. The CDR3 nucleotides are TGTGCCAGCAGCGCGGGGGGGCTAGGTGAAAAACTGTTTTTT. Amino acids: CASSAGGLGEKLFF.

The chain uses TRBV28 and TRBJ2-4, with D possibly matching TRBD2 (6 bases). The CDR3 totals 14 residues. V lost 6 bases, J lost 10 bases, and 19 bases lay in between. CDR1 and CDR2 from the germline V gene are MDHEN and SYDVKM. The CDR3 spells CASSLPAGSGIQYF. In nucleotides, the CDR3 is TGTGCCAGCAGCCTGCCCGCGGGTAGCGGTATTCAGTACTTC. The whole variable domain, filled in from reference TRBV28 and TRBJ2-4, reads DVKVTQSSRYLVKRTGEKVFLECVQDMDHENMFWYRQDPGLGLRLIYFSYDVKMKEKGDIPEGYSVSREKKERFSLILESASTNQTSMYLCASSLPAGSGIQYFGAGTRLSVL.

This clone was detected a few times. V and J are TRBV28 and TRBJ2-1; D uncertain. The V gene's germline CDR1 is MDHEN and CDR2 SYDVKM. The CDR3 spans 14 residues. Trimming pared 11 bases from V and 6 bases from J, leaving 20 bases between. This chain's CDR3 is CAGRETGPGNEQFF. In DNA, the CDR3 is TGTGCCGGACGAGAGACGGGCCCTGGCAATGAGCAGTTCTTC.

This sequence joins TRBV6-2 or TRBV6-3 and TRBJ1-2; D not certain. The CDR3 is made up of 14 amino acids. V shed 2 bases and J shed 4 bases, with 11 bases lying between them. The V gene's germline CDR1 is MNHEY and CDR2 SVGEGT. The CDR3 nucleotides are TGTGCCAGCAGTTACCCAGTGGGAGTCTATGGCTACACCTTC. It is translated as CASSYPVGVYGYTF.

This rearrangement joins TRBV5-4 to TRBJ2-5, with D perhaps matching TRBD1 or TRBD2 (6 bases each). The CDR3 is made up of 16 amino acids. Germline CDR1 reads SGHNT; CDR2 reads YYREEE (reference sequence). Trimming shortened V by 0 bases and J by 6 bases, and 18 bases separated the two germline ends. The CDR3 DNA reads as TGTGCCAGCAGCTTGGCCACGACAGGAGGGCTCCAGACCCAGTACTTC. This codes for CASSLATTGGLQTQYF. The full variable domain, in which reference TRBV5-4 and TRBJ2-5 provide the parts outside the CDR3, is ETGVTQSPTHLIKTRGQQVTLRCSSQSGHNTVSWYQQALGQGPQFIFQYYREEENGRGNFPPRFSGLQFPNYSSELNVNALELDDSALYLCASSLATTGGLQTQYFGPGTRLLVL.

This chain joins TRBV6-2 or TRBV6-3 and TRBJ2-1, with a tentative D call TRBD2 (5 bases). Trimming stripped 5 bases from V and 9 bases from J, with 20 bases between. The CDR3 is 15 amino acids. CDR1 is MNHEY and CDR2 is SVGEGT in the germline V gene. In DNA, the CDR3 is TGTGCCAGCAGTATGAGCGGCGGCTATTCTCGTGAGCAGTTCTTC. This gives the protein CASSMSGGYSREQFF.

The J gene is TRBJ1-4, the V gene TRBV9; D is unresolved. The germline gives CDR1 SGDLS, CDR2 YYNGEE. V dropped 3 bases and J dropped 0 bases, with 6 bases sitting between them. This CDR3 region has 14 residues. In DNA, the CDR3 is TGTGCCAGCAGCGCCCGTCCAACTAATGAAAAACTGTTTTTT. It yields the protein CASSARPTNEKLFF.

V gene TRBV4-1 combines with J gene TRBJ1-1; the D gene is possibly TRBD1 (5 bases). V gave up 0 bases and J gave up 7 bases, with 15 bases separating them. The CDR3 contains 15 residues. The V gene's germline CDR1 is MGHRA and CDR2 YSYEKL. CDR3 nucleotide sequence: TGCGCCAGCAGCCAAGAAGACAGAGTGGCCCATGAAGCTTTCTTT. Translated, it gives CASSQEDRVAHEAFF.

The chain has TRBV5-1 and TRBJ1-1; D gene ambiguous. Germline V lookup: CDR1 SGHRS, CDR2 YFSETQ. V was shortened by 1 base and J by 5 bases, with 9 bases between the two germline ends. The CDR3 has 13 residues. CDR3 protein: CASSLPGKTEAFF. CDR3 bases: TGCGCCAGCAGCTTGCCGGGAAAGACTGAAGCTTTCTTT.

The chain couples TRBV29-1 to TRBJ2-2; D perhaps matches TRBD1 (5 bases). In germline, CDR1 is SQVTM, CDR2 ANQGSEA. V was cut by 3 bases and J by 1 base, with 6 bases left in between. The CDR3 covers 13 residues. The chain's CDR3 is CSVDQGNTGELFF. The CDR3 DNA follows: TGCAGCGTTGATCAGGGGAACACCGGGGAGCTGTTTTTT.

The chain links TRBV7-8 to TRBJ1-2, with D hard to call. The germline V gene has CDR1 SGHVS and CDR2 FQNEAQ. This CDR3 is built from 14 residues. With 0 bases removed from V and 3 bases from J, the gap between germline ends came to 8 bases. CDR3 residues: CASSLAMSDYGYTF. CDR3 sequence (DNA): TGTGCCAGCAGCTTAGCGATGTCAGACTATGGCTACACCTTC.